The present entry profiles one T cell receptor (beta chain) with its context. The protocol was immunoSEQ multiplex PCR, while the TCRdb copy is restricted to in-frame clones and leaves out a portion. The sample lists some 400,000 clones, under 90% occurring once. The data originate from a study of blood T cell repertoires in COVID-19. This CDR3 has 15 amino acids. Germline V gene data show CDR1 as SGHVS and CDR2 as FQNEAQ. Trimming left V 1 base short and J 8 bases short, with 12 bases between. Sequenced material: PBMCs or T cells enriched from blood (not recorded which). The origin of this receptor is a woman in her 30s who had recovered from COVID-19. This chain uses TRBV7-8 with TRBJ1-6; the D gene is possibly TRBD1 (6 bases). The CDR3 sequence is CASSLVPRGDSPLHF. In DNA, the CDR3 is TGTGCCAGCAGCTTAGTCCCCAGGGGTGATTCACCCCTCCACTTT.